Listed below are T cell receptor beta chains from one sample, sequenced in a study of response to subunit inactivated influenza vaccine. MiXCR, run by TCRdb on the RT-PCR reads, gives a single entry per CDR3 protein. The repertoire consists of 550,000 to 800,000 distinct CDR3 sequences, with 15% to 18% occurring once and the leading ten covering approximately 10%. The sample consisted of PBMCs from blood, taken 11 to 12 days after vaccination. These TCRs come from a man aged 50 to 60 who received an inactivated influenza vaccine. The CDR3 runs from the conserved cysteine through the conserved F or W. The D gene is left open where the match is weak.

len	v_gene	d_gene	CDR3aa
15	TRBV19	TRBD1	CASSRQGVYTGELFF
12	TRBV20-1	TRBD1	CSARGGTGAAFF
12	TRBV6-2/TRBV6-3	TRBD1	CASRDPGQGLFF
17	TRBV10-3	TRBD2	CAIRGAGGFLIGDTQYF
14	TRBV3-1	-	CASSQDYRAGAQYF
13	TRBV7-2	-	CASSLGVNSPLHF
15	TRBV20-1	TRBD2	CSAREGLALYNEQFF
13	TRBV20-1	TRBD1	CSASDREYTEAFF
13	TRBV12-3/TRBV12-4	TRBD2	CASSLAGAGELFF
14	TRBV6-2/TRBV6-3	-	CASSYSGARGIQYF
17	TRBV10-3	TRBD1	CAGTGTGGSRIHNEQFF
15	TRBV12-3/TRBV12-4	-	CASSSWGAGGNTIYF
16	TRBV11-2	TRBD2	CASSLNPSGGADTQYF
13	TRBV29-1	-	CSVSEGPGETQYF
17	TRBV4-3	-	CASSQLLSGSSYNEQFF
15	TRBV6-1	TRBD2	CANSPGGGWGETQYF
16	TRBV7-9	TRBD1	CASSPEDRGSNEKLFF
15	TRBV9	-	CASSALGTSTGELFF
14	TRBV4-2	TRBD2	CASSRLAGASHQYF
14	TRBV20-1	TRBD1	CSASRDRGLTEQFF
18	TRBV12-3/TRBV12-4	TRBD2	CASSYRLAGGPSADTQYF
16	TRBV7-9	TRBD2	CASSSTGTSGPRIQYF
15	TRBV6-2/TRBV6-3	TRBD2	CASSYPLAGVYEQYF
14	TRBV29-1	-	CSVSGGQNTGELFF
14	TRBV12-3/TRBV12-4	-	CASGEGYLNQPQHF
16	TRBV2	-	CASSEEVGGQRETQYF
13	TRBV28	-	CASSLLQTDTQYF
15	TRBV7-7	-	CASSLTDSHQETQYF
13	TRBV6-5	-	CASSYDSGNTIYF
15	TRBV11-2	-	CASSLGIAVQETQYF
17	TRBV4-2	TRBD1	CASSQEGTGRTNEKLFF
13	TRBV25-1	-	CASSEGGRGPQHF
14	TRBV10-3	TRBD1	CATRDRGRSYEQYF
13	TRBV14	-	CASSQGWGYEQYF
14	TRBV7-2	-	CASSFSTNEYEQYF
14	TRBV12-3/TRBV12-4	TRBD2	CASSAGLEDGELFF
14	TRBV10-3	-	CAISEVDGNYEQYF